This note documents a single T cell receptor beta chain sequence. Its antigen is as yet unknown. As for time point: naive CD8 control sorted from an acute-time-point sample. The sample originates from a study of CD8 T cells in acute hepatitis C reinfection. Overall study context: Sequences come from NS3-1073-specific CD8+ T cells, during acute infection and after clearance. Notes on the study in general: NS3-1073 specific repertoires were highly diverse across all groups.

The CDR3 loop spans 15 amino acids. CDR1 is SGDLS, CDR2 YYNGEE, per germline. V was cut by 0 bases and J by 2 bases, with 12 bases left in between. The assay was immunoSEQ multiplex PCR, and TCRdb's table has in-frame clones only and misses some. The table includes approximately 40,000 clones, around 85% detected once. The clonotype was recovered from a young woman who spontaneously cleared hepatitis C infection. The specimen sequenced was naive CD8+ T cells from PBMCs. The chain uses TRBV9 and TRBJ2-7; D is possibly TRBD2 (6 bases). The CDR3 loop is CASSVGASETYEQYF. As DNA, the CDR3 is TGTGCCAGCAGCGTAGGGGCTAGCGAGACCTACGAGCAGTACTTC.